This T cell receptor (beta chain) was recovered during a study of CXCR3-negative and CXCR3-positive naive CD8 T cells. Overall study context: Sequencing brought in approximately 140 million TRB reads altogether, and each library got about 1.5 +/- 0.3 million. Whole-study findings and limits: Researchers report that CXCR3-positive naive cells carry more hydrophobic TRB CDR3s than CXCR3-negative naive cells. Much lower diversity was found in memory CD8+ cells, while both naive subsets had comparably high diversity.

UMI-tagged TRB cDNA libraries were built via 5' RACE. Reprocessing the 5' RACE reads, TCRdb reports a single entry for every CDR3 protein and omits DNA. The specimen's table records roughly 59,000 distinct CDR3 sequences. In regard to this clonotype: Its specificity is unknown.

Germline V gives CDR1 SGHTA, CDR2 FQGNSA. This CDR3 contains 15 residues. The sorter processed each CD8+ T cell subset in triplicate at 250,000 to 300,000 cells apiece. Identification of naive CD8+ T cells rested on CD45RO-CCR7+CD27+CD95- status. This receptor was identified in a human donor in good health. Some clones in this sample may be carry-over from other donors' samples. This sequence joins TRBV7-2 and TRBJ2-5; the TRBD2 assignment by TCRdb is unverifiable without DNA. Sequencing used naive CXCR3+ CD8+ T cells from blood. As to subset: CD45RO-CCR7+CD27+CD95- naive CD8+ T cells expressing CXCR3 (TNR3+). Here the CDR3 reads CASSIGLAGSETQYF.